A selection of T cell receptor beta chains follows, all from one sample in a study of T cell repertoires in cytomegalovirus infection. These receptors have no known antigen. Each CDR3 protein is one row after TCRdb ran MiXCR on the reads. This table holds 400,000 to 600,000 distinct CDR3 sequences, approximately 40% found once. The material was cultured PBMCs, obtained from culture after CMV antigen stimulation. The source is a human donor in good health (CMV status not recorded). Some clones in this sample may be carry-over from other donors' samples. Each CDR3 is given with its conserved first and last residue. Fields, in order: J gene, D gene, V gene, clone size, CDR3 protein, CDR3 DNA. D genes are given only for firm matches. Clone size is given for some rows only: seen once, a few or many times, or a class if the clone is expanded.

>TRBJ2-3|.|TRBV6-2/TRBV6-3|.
CASSRTGREYF
TGTGCCAGCAGTCGGACAGGGAGGGAGTATTTT
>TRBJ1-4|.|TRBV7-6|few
CASSLGQANNEKLFF
TGTGCCAGCAGCTTAGGTCAGGCGAACAATGAAAAACTGTTTTTT
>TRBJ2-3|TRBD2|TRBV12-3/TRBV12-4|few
CASFTSGSLDTQYF
TGTGCCAGCTTCACTAGCGGGAGTTTGGATACGCAGTATTTT
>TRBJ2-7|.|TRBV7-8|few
CASSTEQNPSYEQYF
TGTGCCAGCAGCACGGAGCAGAACCCTTCCTACGAGCAGTACTTC
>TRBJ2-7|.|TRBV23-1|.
CASSPDSEQYF
TGCGCCAGCAGTCCTGACTCAGAGCAGTACTTC
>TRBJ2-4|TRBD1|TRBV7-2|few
CASSLETGGGNIQYF
TGTGCCAGCAGCTTAGAAACAGGGGGCGGAAACATTCAGTACTTC
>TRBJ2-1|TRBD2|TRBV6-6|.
CASSERVAGVSMDEQFF
TGTGCCAGCAGTGAGAGAGTAGCGGGAGTGTCTATGGATGAGCAGTTCTTC
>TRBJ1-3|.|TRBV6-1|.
CASSRGVGNTIYF
TGTGCCAGCAGTCGTGGAGTGGGAAACACCATATATTTT
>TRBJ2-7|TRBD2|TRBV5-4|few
CASSLGGYYEQYF
TGTGCCAGCAGCCTCGGGGGGTACTACGAGCAGTACTTC
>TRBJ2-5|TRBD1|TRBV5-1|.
CASQSGQGVWRQETQYF
TGCGCCAGCCAGTCGGGACAGGGGGTTTGGCGCCAAGAGACCCAGTACTTC
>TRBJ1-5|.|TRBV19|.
CASRTFAQSVGQPQHF
TGTGCCAGTAGAACTTTCGCCCAGTCGGTGGGTCAGCCCCAGCATTTT
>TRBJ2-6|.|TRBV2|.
CASSVNRGYSGANVLTF
TGTGCCAGCAGTGTAAACAGAGGTTACTCTGGGGCCAACGTCCTGACTTTC
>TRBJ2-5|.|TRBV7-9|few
CASSPPEGTETQYF
TGTGCCAGCAGCCCCCCCGAAGGGACCGAGACCCAGTACTTC
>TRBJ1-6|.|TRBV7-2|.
CASKSGESSYNSPLHF
TGTGCCAGCAAAAGTGGGGAGAGCTCCTATAATTCACCCCTCCACTTT
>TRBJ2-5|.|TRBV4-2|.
CASSQRDVGAETQYF
TGTGCCAGCAGCCAAAGGGATGTCGGGGCGGAGACCCAGTACTTC
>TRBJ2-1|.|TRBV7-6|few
CASSPSWGSYNEQFF
TGTGCCAGCAGCCCAAGTTGGGGGTCCTACAATGAGCAGTTCTTC
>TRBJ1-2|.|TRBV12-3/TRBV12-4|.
CASSQNSLGYTF
TGTGCCAGCAGTCAGAACAGTTTGGGCTACACCTTC
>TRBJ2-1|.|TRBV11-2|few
CASSLMVARYSYNEQFF
TGTGCCAGCAGCTTAATGGTGGCTCGGTACTCCTACAATGAGCAGTTCTTC
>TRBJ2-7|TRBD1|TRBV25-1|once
CASSDRQGSYEQYF
TGTGCCAGCAGTGACCGACAGGGGTCCTACGAGCAGTACTTC
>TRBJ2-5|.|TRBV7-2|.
CASSLFSGREETQYF
TGTGCCAGCAGCTTATTCAGCGGCAGGGAAGAGACCCAGTACTTC
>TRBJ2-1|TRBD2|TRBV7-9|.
CASSLASGLAGDEQFF
TGTGCCAGCAGCTTAGCATCTGGACTAGCGGGAGATGAGCAGTTCTTC
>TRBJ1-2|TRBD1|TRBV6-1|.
CASSARQGAYRIGRLPYGYTF
TGTGCCAGCAGTGCCCGACAGGGCGCCTACCGTATTGGAAGACTACCGTATGGCTACACCTTC
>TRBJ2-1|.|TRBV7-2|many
CASSLIVAAEFF
TGTGCCAGCAGCTTAATTGTGGCGGCGGAGTTCTTC
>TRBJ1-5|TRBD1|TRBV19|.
CASSISGTGPRPQHF
TGTGCCAGTAGTATTTCTGGGACAGGTCCACGGCCCCAGCATTTT
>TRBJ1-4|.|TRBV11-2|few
CASSQGEGRKLFF
TGTGCCAGCAGCCAGGGAGAGGGTCGGAAACTGTTTTTT
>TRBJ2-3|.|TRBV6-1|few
CASSATWGLADTQYF
TGTGCCAGCAGTGCCACGTGGGGGCTAGCAGATACGCAGTATTTT
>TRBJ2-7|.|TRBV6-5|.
CASSESGTQGREQYF
TGTGCCAGCAGCGAATCCGGGACCCAGGGCCGCGAGCAGTACTTC
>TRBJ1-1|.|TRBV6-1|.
CASSDPDNARTEAFF
TGTGCCAGCAGCGACCCTGATAACGCTCGCACTGAAGCTTTCTTT
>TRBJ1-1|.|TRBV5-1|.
CASSQGQTEAFF
TGCGCCAGCAGCCAAGGACAGACTGAAGCTTTCTTT
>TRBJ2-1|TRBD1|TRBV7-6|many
CASSLGAGQGYNEQFF
TGTGCCAGCAGCTTGGGGGCGGGACAGGGTTACAATGAGCAGTTCTTC
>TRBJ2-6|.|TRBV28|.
CASSEGGDGANVLTF
TGTGCCAGCAGCGAAGGGGGTGATGGGGCCAACGTCCTGACTTTC
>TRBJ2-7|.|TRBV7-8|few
CASSLGRGAAYEQYF
TGTGCCAGCAGCTTAGGACGGGGGGCGGCGTACGAGCAGTACTTC
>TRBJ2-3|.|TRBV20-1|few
CSGDPGGTDTQYF
TGCAGTGGTGACCCCGGAGGGACAGATACGCAGTATTTT
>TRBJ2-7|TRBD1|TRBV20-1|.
CSAPQSGTGPEQYF
TGCAGTGCACCCCAATCCGGGACAGGGCCCGAGCAGTACTTC
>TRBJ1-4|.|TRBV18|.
CASSQQGATNEKLFF
TGTGCCAGCTCACAACAGGGCGCAACTAATGAAAAACTGTTTTTT
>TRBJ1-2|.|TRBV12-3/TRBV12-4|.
CASSLSGVGGGGGYTF
TGTGCCAGCAGCCTCAGCGGGGTCGGAGGGGGGGGTGGCTACACCTTC
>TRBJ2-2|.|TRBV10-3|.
CAITGSNTGELFF
TGTGCCATCACGGGGTCGAACACCGGGGAGCTGTTTTTT
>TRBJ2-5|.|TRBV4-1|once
CASSPAGPTIGSQYF
TGCGCCAGCAGCCCGGCCGGGCCCACTATTGGGAGCCAGTACTTC
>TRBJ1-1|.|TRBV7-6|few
CASSRWDTEAFF
TGTGCCAGCAGCCGGTGGGATACTGAAGCTTTCTTT
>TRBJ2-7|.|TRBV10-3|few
CAIMATGLAGEQYF
TGTGCCATCATGGCCACAGGGTTAGCGGGCGAGCAGTACTTC
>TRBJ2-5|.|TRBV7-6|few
CASRPRGYTGETQYF
TGTGCCAGCAGACCTAGGGGGTACACAGGGGAGACCCAGTACTTC
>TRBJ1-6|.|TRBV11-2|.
CASSFAMRDSPLHF
TGTGCCAGCAGCTTCGCGATGCGCGATTCACCCCTCCACTTT
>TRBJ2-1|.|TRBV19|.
CASSILSRGGPDNNEQFF
TGTGCCAGTAGTATTCTCAGTCGGGGCGGACCAGACAACAATGAGCAGTTCTTC
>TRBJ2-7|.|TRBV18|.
CASSPRGPTIYEQYF
TGTGCCAGCTCACCACGGGGACCAACTATCTACGAGCAGTACTTC
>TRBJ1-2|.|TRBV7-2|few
CASSLARNYGYTF
TGTGCCAGCAGCTTAGCTCGGAACTATGGCTACACCTTC
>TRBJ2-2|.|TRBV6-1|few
CATRWSHTGELFF
TGTGCCACCCGGTGGTCCCACACCGGGGAGCTGTTTTTT
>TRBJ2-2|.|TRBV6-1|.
CASSLDRRNGELFF
TGTGCCAGCAGCCTAGACAGGAGGAACGGGGAGCTGTTTTTT
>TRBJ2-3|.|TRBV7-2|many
CASTLVTDTQYF
TGTGCCAGCACCCTAGTCACAGATACGCAGTATTTT
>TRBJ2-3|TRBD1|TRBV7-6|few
CASSLTSGTGIDTQYF
TGTGCCAGCAGCTTAACATCCGGGACAGGGATAGATACGCAGTATTTT
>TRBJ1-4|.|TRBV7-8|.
CASSLYLPPQLEKLFF
TGTGCCAGCAGCTTGTATCTCCCCCCGCAACTGGAAAAACTGTTTTTT
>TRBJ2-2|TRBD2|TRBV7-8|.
CASRFLAGPTGELFF
TGTGCCAGCAGGTTTCTAGCGGGACCGACCGGGGAGCTGTTTTTT